This T cell receptor beta chain comes out of a study of cytomegalovirus exposure and HLA in healthy donors. Study-level points and caveats: Highly shared variants forming one cluster were likely a sequencing artifact.

The PCR employed 60 Vbeta primers together with 13 Jbeta primers. Data came from immunoSEQ multiplex PCR; TCRdb stores just in-frame clones and leaves some out. Of 150,000 to 190,000 clones listed, approximately 85% are singletons. The CDR3 has 12 residues. Looked up from germline, CDR1 is SGHTA and CDR2 is FQGNSA. V lost 1 base and J lost 11; bases outside the gene matches: 3. A note on this clone: Its antigen is still unknown.

The TCR sequence derives from a young woman in good health and CMV-seronegative. Sequenced: PBMCs. V usage is TRBV7-2 and J usage is TRBJ1-1; 8 nucleotides line up with TRBD1. The CDR3 loop is CASSLGRTGAFF. In nucleotides, the CDR3 is TGTGCCAGCAGCTTAGGTAGGACAGGGGCTTTCTTT.